This T cell receptor (beta chain) was sequenced for a study of human T cells and chemical hapten exposure. About the study: Patients additionally received therapeutic doses of diphenylcyclopropenone on the scalp once a week, and this continued throughout the approximately 26-week study.

This clonotype was detected a few times. Its target is not known. Study-wide results and caveats: Sensitization with DPC brought no change to TCRs above 1 in 1000 in frequency.

Time point here: patch test 3, about 24 weeks after DPC sensitization. Treatment described: therapeutic diphenylcyclopropenone sensitization with weekly scalp DPC. Total RNA was isolated from unfractionated whole blood. Trimming removed 2 bases from V and 3 bases from J; junction bases left unmatched: 8. CDR1 is SGHTA, CDR2 FQGNSA, per germline. This CDR3 region has 17 residues. The library gave individual cDNA molecules unique molecular identifiers. TCRdb processed the RACE reads anew with MiXCR; each CDR3 protein has one entry. The data contain about 160,000 distinct CDR3 sequences, 25% to 35% of them singletons.

The chain recombines TRBV7-2 with TRBJ2-3, with 10 bases that match TRBD2. The receptor was derived from a woman aged 18-29 years with alopecia areata. Some clones in this sample may be carry-over from other donors' samples. The sequencing here drew on whole blood, taken in connection with sensitization to the hapten diphenylcyclopropenone (DPC). CDR3 amino acids: CTSSLSGGAVGTDTQYF. As DNA, the CDR3 is TGTACCAGCAGCTTAAGCGGGGGGGCCGTTGGGACAGATACGCAGTATTTT.